The 22 T cell receptor beta chains in this list originate from one sample, sequenced in a study of regulatory T cells in long-lasting Graves disease. Time point denoted: newly diagnosed GD, antithyroid drugs for less than 3 months. Extracted RNA from PBMCs served as the source of the TCR library. Arm-PCR of CDR3 regions and iRepertoire HTBI primers were the basis on which TCR beta libraries were built. Each CDR3 protein is one row after TCRdb ran MiXCR on the multiplex PCR reads. The sample shows approximately 300,000 distinct CDR3 sequences, 18% of them seen only once. The sample here was peripheral blood mononuclear cells (PBMCs), taken at new diagnosis, from a patient treated with antithyroid drugs. The origin of the receptors is a female donor with Graves disease.

This clonotype was counted only a few times. The V gene is TRBV3-1, the J gene TRBJ1-6; TRBD1 aligns across 7 bases. Unmatched junction bases numbered 12, after V lost 1 base and J lost 9 bases. The CDR3 spans 17 residues. Germline V gene data show CDR1 as LGHDT and CDR2 as YNNKEL (reference sequence). CDR3 DNA: TGTGCCAGCAGCCAAGTCCCAACGACAGGGTGGGGTTCACCCCTCCACTTT. It codes for CASSQVPTTGWGSPLHF.

This clonotype was detected ten times or more. This chain connects TRBV3-1 to TRBJ2-3, with no clear D. V was trimmed by 1 base and J by 4 bases, leaving 6 bases between them. This CDR3 comprises 13 residues. Germline CDR1 and CDR2: LGHDT and YNNKEL (reference sequence). DNA for the CDR3: TGTGCCAGCAGCCAAGTGCAAGCAGATACGCAGTATTTT. It codes for CASSQVQADTQYF.

The chain couples TRBV9 to TRBJ1-5; D is possibly TRBD1 (5 bases). Per germline, CDR1 SGDLS and CDR2 YYNGEE. V gave up 3 bases and J gave up 7 bases, with 14 bases separating them. This CDR3 spans 14 amino acids. The CDR3 reads CASSAGGVGQPQHF. CDR3 DNA sequence: TGTGCCAGCAGCGCTGGGGGAGTTGGGCAGCCCCAGCATTTT.

This clonotype was seen a handful of times. CDR3 region: CASSRWGIGQGREETQYF. Written as DNA, the CDR3 is TGTGCCAGCAGCCGGTGGGGGATCGGACAGGGGAGGGAAGAGACCCAGTACTTC. The chain carries TRBV2 and TRBJ2-5, with TRBD1 matching over 9 bases. Trimming took 6 bases from V and 3 from J; bases not matched to a gene: 17. The CDR3 sequence is 18 residues long. Germline V CDR1 and CDR2: SNHLY, FYNNEI.

J is TRBJ1-2 and V is TRBV18, with 7 positions matching TRBD1. V shed 6 bases and J 4 bases; nucleotides not matched to a gene: 8. CDR1 is KGHSH, CDR2 LQKENI, per germline. The CDR3 runs 14 residues. This chain's CDR3 is CASSTAGTAYGYTF. The CDR3, as DNA: TGTGCCAGCTCGACAGCCGGGACAGCCTATGGCTACACCTTC.

This clonotype was observed a handful of times. The chain is built from TRBV28 and TRBJ1-1, with a tentative D call TRBD1 (6 bases). Between the trimmed V and J ends, which lost 6 bases and 4 bases, there was a span of 12 bases. This CDR3 comprises 13 residues. CDR1 and CDR2 from the germline V gene are MDHEN and SYDVKM. The CDR3 loop is CASRLQGSTEAFF. The CDR3 DNA follows: TGTGCCAGCAGGCTTCAGGGGTCCACTGAAGCTTTCTTT.

This clonotype was counted a few times. The gene calls are TRBV30 and TRBJ2-6, with no clear D. Germline-derived CDR1 and CDR2 are GTSNPN and SVGIG (reference sequence). V lost 0 bases and J 1 base, leaving 10 bases between the germline ends. CDR3 length: 16 amino acids. The CDR3 bases are TGTGCCTGGAGTGTATCAGGTTTGTCTGGGGCCAACGTCCTGACTTTC. Its protein is CAWSVSGLSGANVLTF.

This clonotype has a count of ten or more. This rearrangement joins TRBV6-1 to TRBJ2-7; TRBD1 matches 8 bases. V was clipped by 4 bases and J by 3 bases; unmatched bases: 5. Germline V gene lookup returns CDR1 MNHNS and CDR2 SASEGT. This CDR3 is 14 amino acids long. The CDR3 here is CASSVTGVIYEQYF. DNA of the CDR3: TGTGCCAGCAGTGTGACAGGGGTCATCTACGAGCAGTACTTC.

The table lists this clonotype with many counts. A junction end diverges from the germline sequence, so it may reflect a read error. The chain uses TRBV2 and TRBJ1-5, with a weak D call TRBD1 (5 bases). This CDR3 has 15 amino acids. Germline values: CDR1 SNHLY, CDR2 FYNNEI. The chain's CDR3 is CASSQDSQGNQPQHF. Written as DNA, the CDR3 is TGCGCCAGCAGCCAAGATTCACAGGGCAATCAGCCCCAGCATTTT.

J is TRBJ2-3 and V is TRBV12-3 or TRBV12-4, with 8 bases matching TRBD1. The CDR3 totals 17 residues. The V gene end was trimmed by 4 bases and the J gene end by 0 bases; junction bases not matched to a gene: 9. The CDR3 here is CASSSQGTGPSTDTQYF. The DNA of the CDR3 is TGTGCCAGCAGTTCACAGGGGACAGGCCCAAGCACAGATACGCAGTATTTT.

This chain connects TRBV24-1 to TRBJ2-7; the D gene is possibly TRBD1 (5 bases). Deletions cut 5 bases from V and 5 bases from J, with 9 bases between. The CDR3 is 12 amino acids. Per the germline V gene, CDR1 is KGHDR and CDR2 is SFDVKD. CDR3 sequence (DNA): TGTGCCACCAGTGTTTCAGGGCACGAGCAGTACTTC. It encodes CATSVSGHEQYF.

This clonotype appeared many times. This sequence joins TRBV12-3 or TRBV12-4 and TRBJ2-3; no clear D. V lost 7 bases to trimming and J lost 4 bases, with 9 bases between them. This CDR3 has 12 amino acids. CDR3 sequence reads: CASTQNADTQYF. For the CDR3, the DNA is TGTGCCAGCACCCAGAATGCAGATACGCAGTATTTT.

This clonotype was detected a few times. The CDR3 DNA reads as TGTGCCAGCAGTTTAGAGGCTAGCGGGAGTGGAGAGACCCAGTACTTC. Its protein is CASSLEASGSGETQYF. V usage is TRBV12-3 or TRBV12-4 and J usage is TRBJ2-5; 10 nucleotides align to TRBD2. After removal of 1 base from V and 4 bases from J, the junction contained 6 bases not matched to a gene. The CDR3 runs 16 residues.

This clonotype came up many times. J is TRBJ2-7 and V is TRBV2; the match to TRBD2 covers 15 bases. The V segment lost 6 bases and the J segment 7 bases; nucleotides outside the gene matches: 13. CDR3 length: 17 amino acids. Germline CDR1 is SNHLY and CDR2 is FYNNEI. The CDR3 DNA follows: TGTGCCAGCAGAGATCCGGGACTAGCGGGAGGACCCGGGGAGCAGTACTTC. This sequence encodes CASRDPGLAGGPGEQYF.

This clonotype was recorded many times. This chain links TRBV6-1 with TRBJ2-7; D unresolved. Trimming stripped 2 bases from V and 6 bases from J, with 14 bases between. In germline, CDR1 is MNHNS, CDR2 SASEGT. This CDR3 spans 14 amino acids. For the CDR3, the DNA is TGTGCCAGCAGTGAATCGGACGAACCAGGCGAGCAGTACTTC. As protein: CASSESDEPGEQYF.

This clonotype was recorded only once. The chain is built from TRBV9 and TRBJ2-5; TRBD1 agrees at 9 bases. Germline CDR1 SGDLS, CDR2 YYNGEE. The CDR3 sequence is 17 residues long. Trimming removed 3 bases from V and 4 bases from J; junction bases left unmatched: 13. This CDR3 is CASSAYRGQGGIETQYF. As DNA, the CDR3 is TGTGCCAGCAGCGCCTACAGGGGACAGGGTGGTATAGAGACCCAGTACTTC.

The chain has TRBV28 and TRBJ2-1, with TRBD2 matching over 10 bases. The trim removed 4 bases at V and 2 bases at J, leaving 2 bases unmatched. CDR1 and CDR2 (germline): MDHEN, SYDVKM. The CDR3 is made up of 15 amino acids. CDR3 sequence: CASSSSGGAYNEQFF. The DNA for the CDR3 is TGTGCCAGCAGTTCCAGCGGGGGGGCCTACAATGAGCAGTTCTTC.

This clonotype was seen at least ten times. The chain links TRBV5-1 to TRBJ2-2, with 7 bases aligning to TRBD1. V lost 4 bases, J lost 1 base, and 10 bases stayed unmatched. CDR1 SGHRS and CDR2 YFSETQ come from the germline V gene. This CDR3 region has 17 residues. The chain's CDR3 is CASSPRMTGRNTGELFF. The DNA of the CDR3 is TGCGCCAGCAGCCCGAGAATGACAGGGAGGAACACCGGGGAGCTGTTTTTT.

This clonotype has ten or more counts. The chain links TRBV6-1 to TRBJ2-3; D is undetermined. Trimming took off 6 bases at V and 1 base at J, with 14 bases between the two ends. CDR3 length equals 15 residues. Germline assignment: CDR1 MNHNS and CDR2 SASEGT. This chain's CDR3 is CASSALDGGTDTQYF. In DNA form, the CDR3 reads TGTGCCAGCAGCGCCCTGGACGGCGGCACAGATACGCAGTATTTT.

This clonotype was seen ten or more times. This chain uses TRBV30 with TRBJ1-6, with no clear D. The V end lost 0 bases, the J end lost 11 bases, and 8 bases lay between the germline ends. CDR3 size: 12 residues. CDR1 is GTSNPN and CDR2 is SVGIG in the germline V gene (reference sequence). The CDR3 sequence is CAWSVLGPPLHF. The CDR3 nucleotides read TGTGCCTGGAGTGTACTAGGTCCACCCCTCCACTTT. Full variable domain (remainder filled in from reference TRBV30 and TRBJ1-6): SQTIHQWPATLVQPVGSPLSLECTVEGTSNPNLYWYRQAAGRGLQLLFYSVGIGQISSEVPQNLSASRPQDRQFILSSKKLLLSDSGFYLCAWSVLGPPLHFGNGTRLTVT.

Many counts were recorded for this clonotype. This chain uses TRBV11-2 with TRBJ2-3; D is unresolved. CDR3 length equals 16 residues. Germline CDR1 and CDR2: SGHAT and FQNNGV. V gave up 5 bases and J gave up 2 bases, with 17 bases separating them. Here the CDR3 reads CASSGRVGSLTDTQYF. In nucleotides, the CDR3 is TGTGCCAGCAGCGGACGGGTAGGAAGCCTCACAGATACGCAGTATTTT.

In its sample, this clonotype was seen many times. This rearrangement joins TRBV6-2 or TRBV6-3 to TRBJ2-7; D is unresolved. V lost 5 bases and J lost 3, with 32 bases in between. The CDR3 covers 20 residues. CDR1 is MNHEY, CDR2 SVGEGT, per germline. The CDR3 sequence: CASSTLLSQFSRERYYEQYF. The CDR3 DNA sequence: TGTGCCAGCAGTACTCTCCTGTCACAGTTCTCTCGTGAGAGGTACTACGAGCAGTACTTC.